Listed here are 13 T cell receptor beta chains from one sample, sequenced in a study of technical replicates of blood from a handful of donors. Clones were read by immunoSEQ multiplex PCR, and TCRdb kept only the in-frame ones, dropping some. The table lists 65,000 to 90,000 clones, roughly 98% of them singletons, with 0.2% to 0.25% in the top ten. The sequencing input was T cells isolated from PBMCs. These receptors all come from a human donor in good health.

This chain joins TRBV7-3 and TRBJ1-1, with TRBD1 matching 7 bases. J was trimmed by 5 bases and V by 2 bases; bases with no gene match: 2. This CDR3 has 13 residues. Germline values: CDR1 SGHTA, CDR2 FQGTGA. The DNA for the CDR3 is TGTGCCAGCAGCTTAGGGGACAGTACTGAAGCTTTCTTT. Its protein product is CASSLGDSTEAFF.

This chain uses TRBV6-6 with TRBJ2-7, with a weak D call TRBD2 (6 bases). V was trimmed by 0 bases and J by 3 bases, leaving 9 bases between them. The germline CDR1 and CDR2 sequences are MNHNY and SVGAGI (reference sequence). The length of the CDR3 is 14 residues. CDR3 DNA sequence: TGTGCCAGCAGTTACTCGCAGGGAGGCTACGAGCAGTACTTC. Translated: CASSYSQGGYEQYF.

The chain is built from TRBV29-1 and TRBJ1-2; the match to TRBD1 covers 10 bases. Germline values: CDR1 SQVTM, CDR2 ANQGSEA. The V gene end was trimmed by 6 bases and the J gene end by 6 bases; junction bases not matched to a gene: 7. The CDR3 runs 13 residues. The CDR3 here is CSVETGGTHGYTF. The DNA for the CDR3 is TGCAGCGTGGAGACAGGGGGCACCCATGGCTACACCTTC.

The CDR3 reads CASSKLGQSYNEQFF. CDR3 in DNA: TGTGCCAGCAGCAAACTGGGCCAATCCTACAATGAGCAGTTCTTC. V is TRBV7-9 and J is TRBJ2-1; no clear D gene. The CDR3 is made up of 15 amino acids. CDR1 is SEHNR and CDR2 is FQNEAQ in the germline V gene (reference sequence). Trimming shortened V by 5 bases and J by 1 base, and 12 bases separated the two germline ends.

CDR3 in DNA: TGCGCCAGCAGCCACTCTCTCGCGGGAGAGGTCAATGAGCAGTTCTTC. Protein: CASSHSLAGEVNEQFF. The chain carries TRBV4-1 and TRBJ2-1; 7 bases align to TRBD2. Per germline, CDR1 MGHRA and CDR2 YSYEKL. V trimming: 3 bases; J trimming: 6 bases; junction bases outside the gene matches: 11. CDR3 length: 16 amino acids.

This clone was detected only once. The rearrangement joins TRBV7-2 to TRBJ2-1; possibly TRBD2 for D (6 bases). This CDR3 is 14 amino acids long. The V end was cut by 1 base, the J end by 6 bases, with 10 bases between. Germline V gene data show CDR1 as SGHTA and CDR2 as FQGNSA. The CDR3 DNA follows: TGTGCCAGCAGCTTAGGGAGGGTGGCCAATGAGCAGTTCTTC. This translates into CASSLGRVANEQFF.

V usage is TRBV5-4 and J usage is TRBJ2-3; D is possibly TRBD2 (5 bases). The V gene's germline CDR1 is SGHNT and CDR2 YYREEE (reference sequence). V was cut by 0 bases and J by 2 bases, with 13 bases left in between. The CDR3 has 16 amino acids. Here the CDR3 reads CASSLAQRKDTDTQYF. Written as DNA, the CDR3 is TGTGCCAGCAGCTTGGCCCAGCGGAAAGACACAGATACGCAGTATTTT.

J is TRBJ1-5 and V is TRBV5-6; no clear D gene. Trimming took off 4 bases at V and 3 bases at J, with 8 bases between the two ends. This CDR3 region has 13 residues. CDR1 and CDR2 (germline): SGHDT, YYEEEE. The CDR3 loop reads CASSLNLNQPQHF. In DNA form, the CDR3 reads TGTGCCAGCAGCCTAAATCTCAATCAGCCCCAGCATTTT.

The chain recombines TRBV5-1 with TRBJ1-1; tentatively, D is TRBD1 (5 bases). The V and J ends lost 6 bases and 0 bases respectively, with 9 bases between them. The CDR3 is 13 amino acids. Germline lookup yields CDR1 SGHRS and CDR2 YFSETQ. CDR3 sequence: CASKNRMNTEAFF. DNA for the CDR3: TGCGCCAGCAAAAACAGGATGAACACTGAAGCTTTCTTT.

The chain couples TRBV10-3 to TRBJ2-7, with TRBD1 identical over 11 bases. The V and J ends lost 10 bases and 5 bases, in that order; junction bases with no gene match: 7. The CDR3 has 13 residues. Germline-derived CDR1 and CDR2 are ENHRY and SYGVKD. The CDR3 loop reads CATMDRGQNEQYF. DNA for the CDR3: TGTGCCACCATGGACAGGGGGCAAAACGAGCAGTACTTC.

The count of this clone is one. The V gene is TRBV30, the J gene TRBJ1-5; D not resolved. V lost 2 bases, J lost 4 bases, and 12 bases lay in between. Per the germline V gene, CDR1 is GTSNPN and CDR2 is SVGIG (reference sequence). CDR3 length: 14 residues. CDR3 DNA: TGTGCCTGGAGTTATGGGAGCCCTAATCAGCCCCAGCATTTT. Translated, it gives CAWSYGSPNQPQHF.

The chain recombines TRBV30 with TRBJ1-3; TRBD1 matches 7 bases. CDR1 GTSNPN and CDR2 SVGIG come from the germline V gene (reference sequence). The CDR3 loop spans 15 amino acids. V gave up 0 bases and J gave up 5 bases; unmatched junction bases: 7. CDR3 DNA sequence: TGTGCCTGGAGTGTAGGTCCCAGGGGGAGAAACACCATATATTTT. Residues: CAWSVGPRGRNTIYF.

V gene TRBV7-3 combines with J gene TRBJ1-1; D call uncertain. The CDR3 sequence is 13 residues long. From germline, CDR1 is SGHTA and CDR2 FQGTGA. V was clipped by 1 base and J by 4 bases, with 7 bases between them. The CDR3 DNA is TGTGCCAGCAGCTTAAGGGAGGGCACTGAAGCTTTCTTT. It translates to CASSLREGTEAFF.